The clone carrying this T cell receptor (beta chain) came up a few times. This CDR3 comprises 14 residues. V lost 4 bases, J lost 4 bases, and 2 bases stayed unmatched. Germline lookup yields CDR1 SEHNR and CDR2 FQNEAQ (reference sequence). TCRdb re-called the RT-PCR reads through MiXCR, storing one row per CDR3 protein. The table includes more than 600,000 distinct CDR3 sequences, over 12% detected once. This TCR derives from a female donor in good health, serving as a healthy control. The chain carries TRBV7-9 and TRBJ2-1; TRBD2 matches at 9 bases. Input material: memory CD4+ T cells from blood. Here the CDR3 reads CASSYTSGYNEQFF. The CDR3 nucleotides are TGTGCCAGCAGCTATACTAGCGGGTACAATGAGCAGTTCTTC.